One sample yielded the 12 T cell receptor beta chains listed below, sequenced in a study of blood T cell repertoires in COVID-19. Generated by immunoSEQ multiplex PCR, the TCRdb table keeps only in-frame clones and is missing some. The sample holds more than 150,000 clones, around 90% seen once. The sequenced sample consisted of peripheral blood. Source of these receptors: a man aged 50 to 59 with acute or convalescent COVID-19.

The rearrangement uses TRBV2 and TRBJ2-5; D unclear. V was clipped by 3 bases and J by 5 bases, with 4 bases between them. The germline V gene has CDR1 SNHLY and CDR2 FYNNEI. The CDR3 extends over 11 amino acids. The CDR3 sequence is CASSEEETQYF. Here the CDR3 DNA reads TGTGCCAGCAGTGAGGAGGAGACCCAGTACTTC.

The CDR3 coding sequence is TGTGCCAGCACCGTACGCGGGGTTAAGGGCTACACCTTC. It specifies CASTVRGVKGYTF. The chain joins TRBV28 to TRBJ1-2; D ambiguous. From germline, CDR1 is MDHEN and CDR2 SYDVKM. Trimming cost V 7 bases and J 8 bases, with 17 bases left between them. This CDR3 comprises 13 residues.

The chain is built from TRBV24-1 and TRBJ1-1; possibly TRBD1 for D (5 bases). Germline V gene lookup returns CDR1 KGHDR and CDR2 SFDVKD. This CDR3 has 19 amino acids. Trimming took 0 bases from V and 0 from J, leaving 19 bases between them. This chain's CDR3 is CATSDLRGGDGPMNTEAFF. The CDR3, as DNA: TGTGCCACCAGTGATTTGAGGGGAGGGGACGGCCCCATGAACACTGAAGCTTTCTTT.

This chain uses TRBV9 with TRBJ2-7; D is unresolved. Trimming took 3 bases from V and 1 from J, leaving 8 bases between them. Germline CDR1 reads SGDLS; CDR2 reads YYNGEE. This CDR3 comprises 13 residues. CDR3 bases: TGTGCCAGCAGCGCCCGACATTCCTACGAGCAGTACGTC. Amino acids: CASSARHSYEQYV.

The chain carries TRBV10-2 and TRBJ2-1; TRBD2 matches at 10 bases. Germline loops: CDR1 WSHSY, CDR2 SAAADI. With 5 bases clipped from V and 9 bases from J, the junction kept 7 bases outside the gene matches. This CDR3 is 14 amino acids long. DNA for the CDR3: TGCGCCAGCAGTCCCAGCGGGGGGGCCCCTGAGCAGTTCTTC. This gives the protein CASSPSGGAPEQFF.

This CDR3 reads CASSRTGLGSPLHF. CDR3 coding DNA: TGTGCCAGCAGCCGGACAGGGTTGGGTTCACCCCTCCACTTT. The chain recombines TRBV6-2 or TRBV6-3 with TRBJ1-6, with 8 nucleotides matching TRBD1. Trimming removed 6 bases from V and 9 bases from J; junction bases left unmatched: 7. CDR3 length equals 14 residues. Germline values: CDR1 MNHEY, CDR2 SVGEGT.

The chain recombines TRBV28 with TRBJ1-5; no reliable D call. Trimming took off 5 bases at V and 2 bases at J, with 13 bases between the two ends. Germline-derived CDR1 and CDR2 are MDHEN and SYDVKM. This CDR3 spans 15 amino acids. The CDR3 region is CASSAVGRGNQPQHF. In nucleotides, the CDR3 is TGTGCCAGCAGTGCAGTTGGGAGAGGCAATCAGCCCCAGCATTTT. Full variable domain (rest looked up from reference TRBV28 and TRBJ1-5): DVKVTQSSRYLVKRTGEKVFLECVQDMDHENMFWYRQDPGLGLRLIYFSYDVKMKEKGDIPEGYSVSREKKERFSLILESASTNQTSMYLCASSAVGRGNQPQHFGDGTRLSIL.

This clone appeared once. The chain recombines TRBV6-4 with TRBJ1-5; D gene uncertain. Germline CDR1 and CDR2: MRHNA and SNTAGT. This CDR3 has 15 amino acids. The V and J ends lost 3 bases and 4 bases respectively, with 13 bases between them. CDR3 coding DNA: TGTGCCAGCAGTGAGCAAGCCGGGGAGAATCAGCCCCAGCATTTT. Encoded protein: CASSEQAGENQPQHF.

The genes are TRBV7-9 and TRBJ1-2; TRBD1 agrees at 8 bases. This CDR3 has 14 amino acids. The germline V gene has CDR1 SEHNR and CDR2 FQNEAQ (reference sequence). J was trimmed by 8 bases and V by 5 bases; bases with no gene match: 10. The CDR3 loop is CASSERGRGQGYTF. CDR3 nucleotide sequence: TGTGCCAGCAGCGAGAGGGGCAGGGGGCAAGGCTACACCTTC. Full variable domain (outside the CDR3, taken from reference TRBV7-9 and TRBJ1-2): DTGVSQNPRHKITKRGQNVTFRCDPISEHNRLYWYRQTLGQGPEFLTYFQNEAQLEKSRLLSDRFSAERPKGSFSTLEIQRTEQGDSAMYLCASSERGRGQGYTFGSGTRLTVV.

The gene calls are TRBV10-3 and TRBJ2-7; possible D gene TRBD1, 5 bases. V lost 6 bases, J lost 3 bases, and 6 bases lay in between. The CDR3 runs to 11 residues. The germline CDR1 and CDR2 sequences are ENHRY and SYGVKD. The CDR3 reads CAISRDYEQYF. DNA for the CDR3: TGTGCCATCAGCAGGGACTACGAGCAGTACTTC.

The chain recombines TRBV3-1 (or the pseudogene TRBV3-2) with TRBJ1-3; D possibly corresponds to TRBD1 (5 bases). The CDR3 extends over 15 amino acids. V was clipped by 3 bases and J by 0 bases, with 9 bases between them. Germline values: CDR1 LGHDT, CDR2 YNNKEL (reference sequence). CDR3 DNA sequence: TGTGCCAGCAGCCAGCGACAGAGCTCTGGAAACACCATATATTTT. It codes for CASSQRQSSGNTIYF.

This clone was observed once. The CDR3 DNA is TGTGCCAGCAGCCAACAACCGAGTAATTCACCCCTCCACTTT. Amino acid sequence: CASSQQPSNSPLHF. The chain is built from TRBV3-1 (or the pseudogene TRBV3-2) and TRBJ1-6; D remains ambiguous. CDR1 LGHDT and CDR2 YNNKEL come from the germline V gene (reference sequence). The CDR3 covers 14 residues. V was clipped by 2 bases and J by 6 bases, with 8 bases between them.